Reported below is one TCR beta chain. What it binds is unknown. V lost 5 bases, J lost 7 bases, and 11 bases lay in between. This CDR3 comprises 12 residues. CDR1 SEHNR and CDR2 FQNEAQ come from the germline V gene (reference sequence). Here immunoSEQ multiplex PCR was the method, and the copy in TCRdb shows in-frame clones only, minus some. The sample shows some 150,000 clones, roughly 93% of them seen only once. This specimen comes from a study of T cell responses to AZD1222 COVID-19 vaccine. The study's findings and limits: White British ancestry dominated among donors, who included more females, and clonal diversity was possibly underestimated.

Sequenced material: peripheral blood, taken on day 0 of MenACWY control vaccination. The V gene is TRBV7-9, the J gene TRBJ1-2; no clear D. This clonotype was sampled from an adult in good health. CDR3 coding DNA: TGTGCCAGCAGCCGAACCGGCGGTGGCTACACCTTC. It translates to CASSRTGGGYTF.